This entry describes one TCR beta chain. Germline values: CDR1 SGHRS, CDR2 YFSETQ. V lost 0 bases and J 7 bases, leaving 8 bases between the germline ends. This CDR3 has 14 amino acids. Assay used: immunoSEQ multiplex PCR; TCRdb lists only in-frame clones, some missing. Of about 350,000 clones listed, about 85% were seen once; the top ten hold 2.5% to 3.5%. The treatment here: roughly 18 received Ad26.COV2.S at low or high dose, single or two shots; five or six received placebo; per-sample allocation not given. Samples were taken on day 63 after the first vaccine or placebo injection. Based in Boston, the donor was an adult of 18-55 years. The sample comes from a study of Ad26.COV2.S vaccination and SARS-CoV-2 variants.

This rearrangement joins TRBV5-1 to TRBJ1-6; perhaps TRBD1 as D (5 bases). The clonotype comes from a person between 18 and 65 years old who received the Ad26.COV2.S COVID-19 vaccine or a placebo. The specimen comprised peripheral blood, sampled in a trial of Ad26.COV2.S vaccine versus placebo. The CDR3 coding sequence is TGCGCCAGCAGCTTGGCAGGGAGAAATTCACCCCTCCACTTT. It codes for CASSLAGRNSPLHF.